The 27 T cell receptor beta chains below all came from one sample that was sequenced in a study of CD8+ T cells in alopecia areata. Extracted RNA was reverse transcribed into cDNA, the sequencing template. The repertoire was sequenced with immunoSEQ multiplex PCR; TCRdb's copy has only in-frame clones and lacks some. The repertoire includes roughly 190,000 clones, roughly three fifths of them detected once, and approximately 1.3% sits in the top ten. The sample's treatment: oral pan-JAK inhibitor, 5-10 mg twice daily. The source was CD4+ T cells sorted from blood, collected around week 47, from a patient treated with tofacitinib. The origin of the receptors is a human donor with alopecia areata.

This clone has only a few counts. The rearrangement joins TRBV4-3 to TRBJ2-3, with 8 bases lining up with TRBD1. Germline values: CDR1 LGHNA, CDR2 YSLEER. V gave up 5 bases and J gave up 2 bases; unmatched junction bases: 9. The CDR3 consists of 16 residues. CDR3 DNA sequence: TGCGCCAGCAGCGACAGGGGATCAGGTCTCACAGATACGCAGTATTTT. This codes for CASSDRGSGLTDTQYF.

This chain connects TRBV6-5 to TRBJ1-5, with D possibly TRBD1 on 5 matching bases. CDR3 size: 12 residues. The V end lost 8 bases, the J end lost 7 bases, and 12 bases lay between the germline ends. CDR1 and CDR2 (germline): MNHEY, SVGAGI. This CDR3 reads CASGGIGQPQHF. The CDR3 nucleotides are TGTGCCAGCGGGGGGATTGGACAGCCCCAGCATTTT.

The V gene is TRBV7-8, the J gene TRBJ1-1; D is undetermined. Germline CDR1 SGHVS, CDR2 FQNEAQ. The V gene lost 5 bases and the J gene lost 0 bases, with 13 bases spanning the gap. This CDR3 contains 15 residues. CDR3 bases: TGTGCCAGCAGCAAACGTGTCAACCTGAACACTGAAGCTTTCTTT. The encoded protein is CASSKRVNLNTEAFF.

J is TRBJ1-2 and V is TRBV30; TRBD1 aligns across 7 bases. After removal of 2 bases from V and 7 bases from J, the junction contained 7 bases not matched to a gene. The germline gives CDR1 GTSNPN, CDR2 SVGIG (reference sequence). This CDR3 has 13 amino acids. The CDR3 DNA reads TGTGCCTGGAGTCCGAGGGGGCGCGGTGGCTACACCTTC. Protein product: CAWSPRGRGGYTF.

The J gene is TRBJ2-7, the V gene TRBV29-1; 8 bases are a match to TRBD1. Trimming cost V 5 bases and J 2 bases; bases outside gene matches: 5. Germline V gives CDR1 SQVTM, CDR2 ANQGSEA. The CDR3 totals 13 residues. CDR3 bases: TGCAGCGTTACCCGGACAGGGCCCTACGAGCAGTACTTC. Its protein product is CSVTRTGPYEQYF.

The chain employs TRBV20-1 and TRBJ1-1; D is uncertain. The V end was cut by 1 base, the J end by 10 bases, with 10 bases between. The CDR3 spans 11 residues. Germline CDR1 and CDR2: DFQATT and SNEGSKA (reference sequence). The CDR3, as DNA: TGCAGTGCTAGAGGGTTCTCGGGAGCTTTCTTT. Its protein is CSARGFSGAFF.

In this sample, this clone turned up once. The V call is TRBV2, the J call TRBJ2-1, with 10 bases fitting TRBD2. CDR3 length: 18 residues. Trimming took 6 bases from V and 2 from J; bases not matched to a gene: 13. The germline V gene has CDR1 SNHLY and CDR2 FYNNEI. The CDR3 region is CASRGYGIAGGTYNEQFF. Written as DNA, the CDR3 is TGTGCCAGCAGGGGATATGGAATAGCGGGGGGCACCTACAATGAGCAGTTCTTC.

This clone was counted between two and nine times. This rearrangement joins TRBV5-1 to TRBJ2-7, with TRBD1 identical over 8 bases. Germline CDR1 is SGHRS and CDR2 is YFSETQ. After removal of 2 bases from V and 5 bases from J, the junction contained 3 bases not matched to a gene. CDR3 length equals 13 residues. CDR3 residues: CASSFTGGDEQYF. CDR3 bases: TGCGCCAGCAGCTTTACAGGGGGTGACGAGCAGTACTTC.

There are a few counts of this clone. The CDR3 loop reads CASSWGGSYEQYF. CDR3 in DNA: TGTGCCAGCAGCTGGGGTGGTAGCTACGAGCAGTACTTC. This chain uses TRBV7-2 with TRBJ2-7, with D uncertain. CDR3 length equals 13 residues. Germline V gives CDR1 SGHTA, CDR2 FQGNSA. The V end was cut by 4 bases, the J end by 3 bases, with 10 bases between.

The V gene is TRBV2, the J gene TRBJ2-5; a possible D gene is TRBD2 (5 bases). Trimming pared 6 bases from V and 5 bases from J, leaving 22 bases between. This CDR3 spans 16 amino acids. Germline CDR1 SNHLY, CDR2 FYNNEI. This CDR3 is CASRQFLTLPGETQYF. Written as DNA, the CDR3 is TGTGCCAGCAGACAATTTTTAACCCTCCCGGGGGAGACCCAGTACTTC.

This chain joins TRBV21-1 and TRBJ2-5. TRBV21-1 corresponds to a pseudogene. This CDR3 comprises 15 residues. The DNA of the CDR3 is TGTGCCAGCAGCATTAAGGGGGGCGAGGTGGAGACCCAGTACTTC. Protein product: CASSIKGGEVETQYF.

This clone was found a few times. V usage is TRBV9 and J usage is TRBJ2-3; 10 nucleotides match TRBD1. CDR1 SGDLS and CDR2 YYNGEE come from the germline V gene. CDR3 length: 14 amino acids. The V and J ends lost 4 bases and 3 bases, in that order; junction bases with no gene match: 2. The CDR3 region has the DNA TGTGCCAGCAGCCGGGACAGGGGAACAGATACGCAGTATTTT. This gives the protein CASSRDRGTDTQYF. Supplemented by reference TRBV9 and TRBJ2-3, the full variable domain reads DSGVTQTPKHLITATGQRVTLRCSPRSGDLSVYWYQQSLDQGLQFLIQYYNGEERAKGNILERFSAQQFPDLHSELNLSSLELGDSALYFCASSRDRGTDTQYFGPGTRLTVL.

This clone has just a few counts. The chain joins TRBV29-1 to TRBJ2-7, with D tentatively TRBD1 (7 bases). CDR1 and CDR2 (germline): SQVTM, ANQGSEA. CDR3 length: 13 residues. V shed 7 bases and J shed 1 base, with 14 bases lying between them. In DNA, the CDR3 is TGCAGCGGCCGGACAGGACTATCCTACGAGCAGTACTTC. Translated: CSGRTGLSYEQYF.

The chain is built from TRBV29-1 and TRBJ1-2; TRBD1 aligns across 7 bases. The germline gives CDR1 SQVTM, CDR2 ANQGSEA. The V segment lost 4 bases and the J segment 4 bases; nucleotides outside the gene matches: 6. The CDR3 extends over 13 amino acids. The CDR3 DNA sequence: TGCAGCGTTGGAGGGGGCACACTCTATGGCTACACCTTC. Amino acids: CSVGGGTLYGYTF.

This clone came up many times. The rearrangement links TRBV6-5 to TRBJ1-1; D possibly corresponds to TRBD1 (6 bases). The CDR3 runs 12 residues. Trimming cost V 6 bases and J 10 bases, with 15 bases left between them. Germline V lookup: CDR1 MNHEY, CDR2 SVGAGI. This CDR3 reads CASSPLGGGAFF. The DNA of the CDR3 is TGTGCCAGCAGCCCTTTAGGGGGAGGAGCTTTCTTT.

This clone was recorded once. This chain connects TRBV4-1 to TRBJ2-3; 7 bases fit TRBD1. The ends lost 5 bases at V and 0 bases at J; junction bases unmatched: 23. The CDR3 runs to 21 residues. Germline CDR1 reads MGHRA; CDR2 reads YSYEKL. CDR3 region: CASSLLYPGQALRLSTDTQYF. DNA of the CDR3: TGCGCCAGCAGCTTATTGTACCCCGGACAGGCCTTAAGATTGAGCACAGATACGCAGTATTTT.

The chain uses TRBV4-3 and TRBJ2-5, with D possibly TRBD2 on 5 matching bases. V lost 4 bases and J 1 base, leaving 10 bases between the germline ends. CDR1 and CDR2 from the germline V gene are LGHNA and YSLEER. The CDR3 loop spans 14 amino acids. CDR3 DNA sequence: TGCGCCAGCAGCCTCGGACTGGGCCAAGAGACCCAGTACTTC. Protein: CASSLGLGQETQYF.

The chain joins TRBV11-2 to TRBJ2-5; 8 bases match TRBD1. Germline V gene lookup returns CDR1 SGHAT and CDR2 FQNNGV. This CDR3 is 15 amino acids long. With V trimmed by 2 bases and J by 5 bases, 7 bases remained unmatched. This CDR3 is CASSLSRGLVETQYF. The CDR3 DNA is TGTGCCAGCAGCTTATCCAGGGGGCTAGTTGAGACCCAGTACTTC.

V usage is TRBV7-7 and J usage is TRBJ2-2; D possibly uses TRBD1 or TRBD2 (5 bases each). The CDR3 spans 12 residues. From germline, CDR1 is SSHAT and CDR2 FNYEAQ (reference sequence). Trimming left V 5 bases short and J 7 bases short, with 8 bases between. The CDR3 nucleotides read TGTGCCAGCAGCCCTGGGGGCGGGGAGCTGTTTTTT. Encoded protein: CASSPGGGELFF.

Concerning this clone itself: The identical CDR3 is also encoded by other nucleotide sequences in the sample. This chain links TRBV11-2 with TRBJ2-1; the match to TRBD2 covers 8 bases. Germline CDR1 SGHAT, CDR2 FQNNGV. The ends lost 1 base at V and 4 bases at J; junction bases unmatched: 6. This CDR3 has 16 residues. As DNA, the CDR3 is TGTGCCAGCAGCTTAGGGGCGGGGGGCCCTTACAATGAGCAGTTCTTC. This translates into CASSLGAGGPYNEQFF.

Turning to this clone: Other DNA sequences in the sample encode the same CDR3. The chain has TRBV29-1 and TRBJ1-1; D is possibly TRBD1 (6 bases). Germline CDR1 and CDR2: SQVTM and ANQGSEA. The V and J ends lost 6 bases and 0 bases respectively, with 11 bases between them. CDR3 size: 13 residues. CDR3 nucleotide sequence: TGCAGCGTACAGGGCCTTATGAACACTGAAGCTTTCTTT. Translated: CSVQGLMNTEAFF.

This sequence joins TRBV5-4 and TRBJ2-1; 9 positions agree with TRBD2. The CDR3 consists of 15 residues. Germline CDR1 is SGHNT and CDR2 is YYREEE (reference sequence). V shed 1 base, J shed 5 bases, and the junction held 4 bases outside the gene matches. DNA of the CDR3: TGTGCCAGCAGCTTGCCTAGCGGGAAGAACAATGAGCAGTTCTTC. Residues: CASSLPSGKNNEQFF. The full variable domain, completed using reference TRBV5-4 and TRBJ2-1, is ETGVTQSPTHLIKTRGQQVTLRCSSQSGHNTVSWYQQALGQGPQFIFQYYREEENGRGNFPPRFSGLQFPNYSSELNVNALELDDSALYLCASSLPSGKNNEQFFGPGTRLTVL.

This chain joins TRBV6-6 and TRBJ1-2; 7 bases line up with TRBD1. CDR3 size: 14 residues. Trimming took 6 bases from V and 0 from J; bases not matched to a gene: 4. The germline CDR1 and CDR2 sequences are MNHNY and SVGAGI (reference sequence). CDR3 nucleotide sequence: TGTGCCAGCAGATCGGACAGGCCTAACTATGGCTACACCTTC. Protein product: CASRSDRPNYGYTF.

This rearrangement joins TRBV29-1 to TRBJ1-1, with D maybe TRBD1 (6 bases). Looked up from germline, CDR1 is SQVTM and CDR2 is ANQGSEA. With 1 base removed from V and 1 base from J, the gap between germline ends came to 13 bases. The CDR3 totals 15 residues. Here the CDR3 reads CSVEATLGQNTEAFF. The CDR3 DNA reads as TGCAGCGTTGAAGCCACCTTGGGACAGAACACTGAAGCTTTCTTT.

This clone was seen just once. The rearrangement uses TRBV29-1 and TRBJ1-5; possible D gene TRBD1, 6 bases. Trimming pared 6 bases from V and 1 base from J, leaving 13 bases between. CDR1 is SQVTM and CDR2 is ANQGSEA in the germline V gene. The CDR3 spans 14 residues. This chain's CDR3 is CSVSGEASNQPQHF. The CDR3 coding sequence is TGCAGCGTATCAGGGGAGGCAAGCAATCAGCCCCAGCATTTT. The variable domain in full, completed from reference TRBV29-1 and TRBJ1-5, reads SAVISQKPSRDICQRGTSLTIQCQVDSQVTMMFWYRQQPGQSLTLIATANQGSEATYESGFVIDKFPISRPNLTFSTLTVSNMSPEDSSIYLCSVSGEASNQPQHFGDGTRLSIL.

V usage is TRBV29-1 and J usage is TRBJ2-1; D may be TRBD1 (5 bases). Per the germline V gene, CDR1 is SQVTM and CDR2 is ANQGSEA. V was shortened by 1 base and J by 5 bases, with 9 bases between the two germline ends. The CDR3 length is 13 residues. The CDR3 loop is CSVEVRQNNEQFF. The CDR3 region has the DNA TGCAGCGTTGAAGTCCGACAGAACAATGAGCAGTTCTTC.

This clone was counted once. This chain links TRBV9 with TRBJ2-1; 10 positions agree with TRBD1. The V gene's germline CDR1 is SGDLS and CDR2 YYNGEE. J gave up 1 base and V 5 bases, and 3 bases lay outside the gene matches. The CDR3 is 15 amino acids. Here the CDR3 DNA reads TGTGCCAGCAGAGGGGGACAGGGGTCCTACAATGAGCAGTTCTTC. Its translation: CASRGGQGSYNEQFF.